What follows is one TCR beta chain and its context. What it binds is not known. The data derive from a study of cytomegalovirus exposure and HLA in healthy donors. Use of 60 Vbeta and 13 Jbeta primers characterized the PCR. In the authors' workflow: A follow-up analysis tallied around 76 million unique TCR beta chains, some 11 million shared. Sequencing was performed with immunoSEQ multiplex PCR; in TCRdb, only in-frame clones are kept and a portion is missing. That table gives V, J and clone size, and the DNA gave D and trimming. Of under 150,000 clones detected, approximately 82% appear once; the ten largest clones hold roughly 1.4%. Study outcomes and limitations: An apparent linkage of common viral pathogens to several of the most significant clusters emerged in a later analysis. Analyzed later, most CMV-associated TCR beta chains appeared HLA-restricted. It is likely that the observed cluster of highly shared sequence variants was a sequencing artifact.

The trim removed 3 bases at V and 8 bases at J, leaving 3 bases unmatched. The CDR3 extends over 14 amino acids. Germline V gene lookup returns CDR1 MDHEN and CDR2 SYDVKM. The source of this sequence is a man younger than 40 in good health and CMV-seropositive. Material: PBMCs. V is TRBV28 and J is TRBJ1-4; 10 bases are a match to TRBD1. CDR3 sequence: CASSLGTGVEKLFF. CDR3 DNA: TGTGCCAGCAGTTTGGGGACAGGGGTCGAAAAACTGTTTTTT.